The 3 T cell receptor beta chains in this list originate from one sample, sequenced in a study of blood T cell repertoires in COVID-19. The protocol was immunoSEQ multiplex PCR, while the TCRdb copy is restricted to in-frame clones and leaves out a portion. The sample yields some 200,000 clones, roughly nine tenths seen once. Sequenced material: peripheral blood. The receptors come from a man aged 30 to 39 with acute or convalescent COVID-19.

This chain links TRBV19 with TRBJ2-5; a weak D match, TRBD2 (6 bases). V lost 1 base, J lost 14 bases, and 11 bases lay in between. The CDR3 contains 11 residues. CDR1 and CDR2 (germline): LNHDA, SQIVND (reference sequence). CDR3 amino acids: CASSIGGNTYF. CDR3 DNA: TGTGCCAGTAGTATAGGCGGGAATACTTACTTC.

The chain carries TRBV30 and TRBJ2-7; a weak D match, TRBD2 (6 bases). Trimming cost V 1 base and J 5 bases, with 9 bases left between them. The CDR3 sequence is 12 residues long. The germline gives CDR1 GTSNPN, CDR2 SVGIG (reference sequence). This CDR3 reads CAWSAGGNEQYF. The DNA for the CDR3 is TGTGCCTGGAGTGCTGGAGGGAACGAGCAGTACTTC.

The chain combines TRBV14 with TRBJ1-1; D call uncertain. This CDR3 is built from 16 residues. Germline V gene data show CDR1 as SGHDN and CDR2 as FVKESK. The germline V and J ends were trimmed by 0 bases and 2 bases, with 13 bases remaining between them. The CDR3 DNA follows: TGTGCCAGCAGCCAAGATCTTTTCGGAGTCAACACTGAAGCTTTCTTT. This codes for CASSQDLFGVNTEAFF.